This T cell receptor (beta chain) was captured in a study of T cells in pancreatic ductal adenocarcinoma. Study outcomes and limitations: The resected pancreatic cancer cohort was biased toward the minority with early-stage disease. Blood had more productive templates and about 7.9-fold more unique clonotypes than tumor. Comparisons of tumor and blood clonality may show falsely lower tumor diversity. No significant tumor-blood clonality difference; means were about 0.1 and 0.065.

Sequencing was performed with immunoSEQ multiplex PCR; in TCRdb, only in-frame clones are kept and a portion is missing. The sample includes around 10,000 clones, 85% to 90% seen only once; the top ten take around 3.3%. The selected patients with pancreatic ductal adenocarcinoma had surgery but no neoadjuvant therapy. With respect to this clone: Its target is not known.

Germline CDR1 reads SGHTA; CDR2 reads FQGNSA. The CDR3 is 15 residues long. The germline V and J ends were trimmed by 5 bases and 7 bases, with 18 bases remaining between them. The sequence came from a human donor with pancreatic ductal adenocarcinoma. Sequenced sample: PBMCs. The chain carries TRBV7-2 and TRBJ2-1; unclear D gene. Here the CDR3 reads CASSPAPSVGNEQFF. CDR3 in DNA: TGTGCCAGCAGCCCCGCGCCGAGCGTCGGGAATGAGCAGTTCTTC.